This is a list of T cell receptor beta chains from one sample in a study of blood T cell repertoires in COVID-19. This table comes from immunoSEQ multiplex PCR, and its TCRdb copy is limited to in-frame clones, with some not included. The sample has about 250,000 clones, 85% to 90% seen once. Sequencing input: PBMCs or T cells enriched from blood (not recorded which). These receptors came from a man aged 35 to 55 who had recovered from COVID-19. Both conserved end residues are part of each CDR3. The D gene is left open where the match is weak. Clone size is stated in some rows and not others, as once, few, many or a class when expanded.

>TRBJ2-5|NA|TRBV3-1/TRBV3-2|TRBD1
CASSHRDRGIETQYF
TGTGCCAGCAGCCACCGGGACAGGGGGATCGAGACCCAGTACTTC
>TRBJ2-1|NA|TRBV18|NA
CASALGVAPDNEQFF
TGTGCCAGCGCCCTCGGGGTAGCGCCCGACAATGAGCAGTTCTTC
>TRBJ1-2|NA|TRBV27|NA
CASSLAGALHGYTF
TGTGCCAGCAGTTTAGCGGGGGCACTCCATGGCTACACCTTC
>TRBJ1-1|NA|TRBV18|TRBD1
CASSPGGWNTEAFF
TGTGCCAGCTCCCCAGGGGGGTGGAACACTGAAGCTTTCTTT
>TRBJ2-5|once|TRBV28|TRBD2
CASSSASGGQETQYF
TGTGCCAGCAGTTCCGCTAGCGGAGGGCAAGAGACCCAGTACTTC
>TRBJ2-5|once|TRBV12-3/TRBV12-4|NA
CASRSTGIETQYF
TGTGCCAGCAGGTCGACAGGCATAGAGACCCAGTACTTC
>TRBJ2-5|once|TRBV28|TRBD2
CASRRTSGRQETQYF
TGTGCCAGCAGACGGACTAGCGGGAGACAAGAGACCCAGTACTTC
>TRBJ2-7|NA|TRBV5-4|NA
CATLRKRNSYEQYF
TGTGCCACCCTAAGGAAGCGGAACTCCTACGAGCAGTACTTC
>TRBJ1-6|NA|TRBV24-1|TRBD1
CATSESYATGHYNSPLHF
TGTGCCACCAGTGAATCCTACGCGACAGGGCACTATAATTCACCCCTCCACTTT
>TRBJ2-2|once|TRBV7-6|NA
CASSFTGSYTGELFF
TGTGCCAGCAGTTTCACCGGGAGTTACACCGGGGAGCTGTTTTTT
>TRBJ1-1|NA|TRBV4-1|NA
CASSQVGGRMNTEAFF
TGCGCCAGCAGCCAAGTAGGTGGCAGGATGAACACTGAAGCTTTCTTT
>TRBJ1-6|NA|TRBV5-4|NA
CASSLGAPYNSPLHF
TGTGCCAGCAGCTTGGGTGCACCCTACAATTCACCCCTCCACTTT
>TRBJ1-2|NA|TRBV3-1/TRBV3-2|TRBD1
CASSQTTGVDGYTF
TGTGCCAGCAGCCAGACAACAGGGGTGGATGGCTACACCTTC
>TRBJ1-3|once|TRBV12-3/TRBV12-4|NA
CASRTTGRNTIYF
TGTGCCAGCAGGACAACAGGGAGAAACACCATATATTTT
>TRBJ1-4|NA|TRBV3-1/TRBV3-2|NA
CASSLRDPEKLFF
TGTGCCAGCAGCCTGCGGGACCCCGAAAAACTGTTTTTT
>TRBJ1-1|NA|TRBV10-2|NA
CASSEGLTAGEAEAFF
TGCGCCAGCAGCGAGGGACTAACCGCTGGGGAGGCTGAAGCTTTCTTT
>TRBJ2-3|NA|TRBV7-9|NA
CASSLAFPLDTQYF
TGTGCCAGCAGCTTAGCCTTCCCTTTAGATACGCAGTATTTT
>TRBJ2-5|NA|TRBV28|TRBD2
CAGTSGSKETQYF
TGTGCAGGGACTAGCGGGAGTAAAGAGACCCAGTACTTC
>TRBJ1-5|NA|TRBV27|NA
CASSSSAGQREQPQHF
TGTGCCAGCAGTTCATCCGCCGGACAGCGGGAACAGCCCCAGCATTTT
>TRBJ1-5|NA|TRBV2|NA
CASSPEWQGSNQPQHF
TGTGCCAGCTCCCCCGAGTGGCAGGGAAGCAATCAGCCCCAGCATTTT
>TRBJ1-6|NA|TRBV27|TRBD1
CASSSPGQGNSPLHF
TGTGCCAGCAGTTCCCCGGGACAGGGGAATTCACCCCTCCACTTT
>TRBJ1-3|NA|TRBV30|TRBD1
CAWSVRGPLSGNTIYF
TGTGCCTGGAGTGTAAGGGGGCCTCTCTCTGGAAACACCATATATTTT
>TRBJ2-2|once|TRBV21-1|NA
CASSKGEPGGKVDITGELFF
TGTGCCAGCAGCAAAGGGGAGCCAGGGGGTAAGGTAGATATCACCGGGGAGCTGTTTTTT
>TRBJ2-1|NA|TRBV5-1|NA
CASSFGGDNEQFF
TGCGCCAGCAGCTTCGGCGGGGACAATGAGCAGTTCTTC
>TRBJ2-1|NA|TRBV21-1|NA
CASNPLAGERGEQFF
TGTGCCAGCAATCCACTAGCGGGCGAGCGTGGTGAGCAGTTCTTC
>TRBJ1-4|NA|TRBV11-2|NA
CASSQTERNEKLFF
TGTGCCAGCAGCCAGACAGAGAGAAATGAAAAACTGTTTTTT
>TRBJ2-5|NA|TRBV7-2|NA
CASRAVETQYF
TGTGCCAGCAGAGCCGTAGAGACCCAGTACTTC
>TRBJ2-5|NA|TRBV12-5|TRBD2
CASGPSGEPQETQYF
TGTGCTAGTGGACCTAGCGGAGAACCCCAAGAGACCCAGTACTTC
>TRBJ1-4|once|TRBV10-3|TRBD1
CAISVDRVGEKLFF
TGTGCCATCAGTGTTGACAGGGTGGGTGAAAAACTGTTTTTT
>TRBJ2-2|NA|TRBV6-2/TRBV6-3|TRBD2
CASSWGGTGELFF
TGTGCCAGCAGCTGGGGGGGCACCGGGGAGCTGTTTTTT
>TRBJ2-7|NA|TRBV18|TRBD1
CASSPPGQGSYEQYF
TGTGCCAGCTCACCACCGGGACAGGGTTCCTACGAGCAGTACTTC
>TRBJ2-3|NA|TRBV6-4|NA
CASSDTGSTDTQYF
TGTGCCAGCAGTGACACCGGGAGCACAGATACGCAGTATTTT
>TRBJ1-6|NA|TRBV18|TRBD1
CASSKGDSDNSPLHF
TGTGCCAGCTCTAAAGGGGACAGCGATAATTCACCCCTCCACTTT
>TRBJ1-2|few|TRBV5-1|NA
CASSLKGANLWSYTF
TGCGCCAGCAGCTTGAAAGGGGCGAACCTTTGGAGCTACACCTTC
>TRBJ1-2|NA|TRBV4-2|NA
CASSQDTGVYGYTF
TGTGCCAGCAGCCAAGATACCGGGGTCTATGGCTACACCTTC
>TRBJ1-1|few|TRBV9|NA
CASSVWAGEGTEAFF
TGTGCCAGCAGCGTATGGGCCGGGGAGGGCACTGAAGCTTTCTTT
>TRBJ2-7|NA|TRBV11-2|NA
CASSFGRAGREQYF
TGTGCCAGCAGCTTCGGACGGGCGGGGCGCGAGCAGTACTTC
>TRBJ2-7|NA|TRBV11-1|NA
CASSLRGELGEQYF
TGTGCCAGCAGCTTACGAGGAGAGCTAGGCGAGCAGTACTTC
>TRBJ2-1|NA|TRBV6-4|TRBD1
CASSEHGQGNEQFF
TGTGCCAGCAGTGAACATGGACAGGGCAATGAGCAGTTCTTC
>TRBJ2-3|NA|TRBV6-5|NA
CASSYSGTDTQYF
TGTGCCAGCAGTTACTCCGGCACAGATACGCAGTATTTT
>TRBJ2-2|NA|TRBV7-2|TRBD2
CASSLVLAGGTGELFF
TGTGCCAGCAGCTTAGTATTAGCGGGGGGTACCGGGGAGCTGTTTTTT
>TRBJ1-1|once|TRBV11-2|TRBD1
CASSLAWDRGGEAFF
TGTGCCAGCAGCTTAGCATGGGACAGGGGGGGTGAAGCTTTCTTT
>TRBJ2-3|NA|TRBV12-2|NA
CASRLALGGWRDRSSTDTQYF
TGTGCAAGTCGCTTAGCGCTTGGGGGGTGGAGGGACAGATCTAGCACAGATACGCAGTATTTT
>TRBJ1-5|NA|TRBV19|TRBD1
CASSIRVVAGGQPQHF
TGTGCCAGTAGTATAAGGGTGGTGGCAGGGGGACAGCCCCAGCATTTT
>TRBJ2-7|NA|TRBV4-1|NA
CASSPPSPYEQYF
TGCGCCAGCAGCCCGCCTAGCCCCTACGAGCAGTACTTC
>TRBJ2-1|NA|TRBV1|NA
CTSSQDLFSRGVPGEQFF
TGCACCAGCAGCCAAGATCTTTTCTCGCGGGGGGTCCCTGGGGAGCAGTTCTTC
>TRBJ2-3|NA|TRBV5-6|TRBD2
CASGLAGGPTDTQYF
TGTGCCAGCGGATTAGCGGGGGGTCCCACAGATACGCAGTATTTT
>TRBJ1-1|NA|TRBV7-2|TRBD1
CASSLDREATEAFF
TGTGCCAGCAGCTTGGACAGGGAAGCCACTGAAGCTTTCTTT